Below, 30 T cell receptor beta chains from the same sample are listed, as sequenced in a study of control samples from healthy donors and cancer patients. The repertoire was sequenced with immunoSEQ multiplex PCR; TCRdb's copy has only in-frame clones and lacks some. The top ten hold 1.5% to 2% of the sample, which has some 120,000 clones, about 90% seen once. Sample: blood. These receptors all stem from a man aged 18 to 30 in good health.

A remark on this clone: The sample has other DNA sequences that encode this CDR3 too. J is TRBJ1-5 and V is TRBV28; D is perhaps TRBD1 (5 bases). Per the germline V gene, CDR1 is MDHEN and CDR2 is SYDVKM. Trimming stripped 4 bases from V and 5 bases from J, with 15 bases between. The CDR3 has 15 residues. The CDR3 bases are TGTGCCAGCAGTTGGCGTTCGCAGGGCGATCAGCCCCAGCATTTT. It encodes CASSWRSQGDQPQHF.

This chain connects TRBV9 to TRBJ1-2; 7 nucleotides line up with TRBD1. Trimming cost V 4 bases and J 13 bases; bases outside gene matches: 13. Per germline, CDR1 SGDLS and CDR2 YYNGEE. The CDR3 length is 13 residues. The CDR3 protein is CASSPGDSGRSTF. The CDR3 DNA follows: TGTGCCAGCAGCCCCGGGGACAGTGGGAGAAGCACCTTC.

The chain combines TRBV6-2 or TRBV6-3 with TRBJ2-2, with TRBD1 identical over 9 bases. There are 16 residues in the CDR3. Per the germline V gene, CDR1 is MNHEY and CDR2 is SVGEGT. The V gene end was trimmed by 5 bases and the J gene end by 1 base; junction bases not matched to a gene: 5. The CDR3 sequence: CASSNPGQGNTGELFF. The CDR3 nucleotides read TGTGCCAGCAGTAATCCGGGACAGGGGAACACCGGGGAGCTGTTTTTT.

The V gene is TRBV10-3, the J gene TRBJ1-5; D remains ambiguous. Germline CDR1 ENHRY, CDR2 SYGVKD. Deletions cut 4 bases from V and 3 bases from J, with 13 bases between. There are 15 residues in the CDR3. This CDR3 is CAISVDPGINQPQHF. Here the CDR3 DNA reads TGTGCCATCAGTGTGGACCCAGGAATCAATCAGCCCCAGCATTTT.

The rearrangement uses TRBV19 and TRBJ1-4; 9 bases map to TRBD1. V was pared by 5 bases and J by 7 bases, with 8 bases of the junction left unmatched. The CDR3 length is 15 residues. Germline V gene data show CDR1 as LNHDA and CDR2 as SQIVND (reference sequence). This chain's CDR3 is CASSGTGIFAEKLFF. CDR3 DNA: TGTGCCAGTAGTGGGACAGGGATCTTCGCTGAAAAACTGTTTTTT.

The CDR3 protein is CASSVERDRRNTEAFF. In DNA form, the CDR3 reads TGTGCCAGCAGCGTAGAGCGGGACAGGCGGAACACTGAAGCTTTCTTT. This chain connects TRBV9 to TRBJ1-1, with 8 bases lining up with TRBD1. The CDR3 is made up of 16 amino acids. CDR1 SGDLS and CDR2 YYNGEE come from the germline V gene. Trimming cost V 0 bases and J 1 base; bases outside gene matches: 5.

This clone was seen only once. The chain is built from TRBV6-1 and TRBJ1-2, with D unresolved. Trimming removed 3 bases from V and 5 bases from J, with 4 bases in between. CDR1 is MNHNS and CDR2 is SASEGT in the germline V gene. The CDR3 sequence is 11 residues long. CDR3 nucleotides: TGTGCCAGCAGTGACCTATATGGCTACACCTTC. It is translated as CASSDLYGYTF.

The chain uses TRBV19 and TRBJ1-3; 7 bases line up with TRBD1. Germline V gene sequence: CDR1 LNHDA, CDR2 SQIVND (reference sequence). This CDR3 is 15 amino acids long. Losses at the gene ends were 5 bases for V and 0 bases for J; bases not matched to a gene: 4. CDR3 sequence (DNA): TGTGCCAGTAGTGTGGGGACAGACTCTGGAAACACCATATATTTT. This translates into CASSVGTDSGNTIYF.

This chain joins TRBV27 and TRBJ2-7; perhaps TRBD2 as D (6 bases). The germline V and J ends were trimmed by 4 bases and 3 bases, with 16 bases remaining between them. The CDR3 spans 15 residues. CDR1 is MNHEY and CDR2 is SMNVEV in the germline V gene (reference sequence). Written as DNA, the CDR3 is TGTGCCAGCAGTTCCCCTTATGGCGGGAACTACGAGCAGTACTTC. Its translation: CASSSPYGGNYEQYF.

This rearrangement joins TRBV6-5 to TRBJ2-7; 10 nucleotides line up with TRBD1. Germline CDR1 and CDR2: MNHEY and SVGAGI. This CDR3 has 16 residues. V dropped 2 bases and J dropped 0; count of bases not matched to a gene: 4. CDR3 residues: CASSYKGQGSSYEQYF. CDR3 sequence (DNA): TGTGCCAGCAGTTACAAGGGACAGGGGAGCTCCTACGAGCAGTACTTC.

The chain carries TRBV28 and TRBJ2-1; unclear D gene. The CDR3 sequence is 11 residues long. Trimming took off 7 bases at V and 4 bases at J, with 5 bases between the two ends. CDR1 is MDHEN, CDR2 SYDVKM, per germline. This CDR3 is CASTLYNEQFF. CDR3 in DNA: TGTGCCAGCACCTTATACAATGAGCAGTTCTTC.

This sequence joins TRBV19 and TRBJ1-1; no firm D call. Trimming took off 6 bases at V and 1 base at J, with 3 bases between the two ends. CDR1 and CDR2 (germline): LNHDA, SQIVND (reference sequence). This CDR3 region has 11 residues. The CDR3 DNA sequence: TGTGCCAGTAGAAAGAACACTGAAGCTTTCTTT. Protein sequence: CASRKNTEAFF.

CDR3 amino acids: CASSLQTNTEAFF. For the CDR3, the DNA is TGTGCCAGCAGCTTACAAACGAACACTGAAGCTTTCTTT. The V gene is TRBV7-3, the J gene TRBJ1-1; D gene ambiguous. Germline assignment: CDR1 SGHTA and CDR2 FQGTGA. Trimming cost V 2 bases and J 1 base, with 5 bases left between them. The CDR3 sequence is 13 residues long.

The genes are TRBV9 and TRBJ1-3, with unresolved D. This CDR3 is 14 amino acids long. V lost 0 bases, J lost 0 bases, and 4 bases lay in between. Germline V gene data show CDR1 as SGDLS and CDR2 as YYNGEE. CDR3 coding DNA: TGTGCCAGCAGCGTAGGGTCCTCTGGAAACACCATATATTTT. Protein sequence: CASSVGSSGNTIYF.

This chain links TRBV12-3 or TRBV12-4 with TRBJ1-1; no clear D gene. V was trimmed by 5 bases and J by 6 bases, leaving 13 bases between them. The CDR3 has 13 residues. CDR3 in DNA: TGTGCCAGCAGTCGTAAGATAAGCTCTGAAGCTTTCTTT. It specifies CASSRKISSEAFF.

This clone appeared a single time. This chain uses TRBV9 with TRBJ2-7, with D unresolved. Trimming shortened V by 0 bases and J by 5 bases, and 12 bases separated the two germline ends. Germline V gives CDR1 SGDLS, CDR2 YYNGEE. The CDR3 spans 14 residues. CDR3 region: CASSVADSRHEQYF. CDR3 coding DNA: TGTGCCAGCAGCGTAGCCGATAGTCGGCACGAGCAGTACTTC.

The V and J genes are TRBV19 and TRBJ1-1, with D tentatively TRBD1 (5 bases). CDR3 length equals 13 residues. Per the germline V gene, CDR1 is LNHDA and CDR2 is SQIVND (reference sequence). With 10 bases removed from V and 2 bases from J, the gap between germline ends came to 14 bases. CDR3 residues: CATSAGRNTEAFF. In DNA, the CDR3 is TGTGCCACCTCCGCGGGGCGTAACACTGAAGCTTTCTTT.

The chain couples TRBV12-1 to TRBJ2-1; the table's D call TRBD2 went unverified against the DNA. TRBV12-1 constitutes a pseudogene. The CDR3 contains 22 residues. The CDR3 DNA reads as TGTGCCAGCAGCTTCGCCGGGACTAGCCACCCGATCCATACGAGCTCCTACAATGAGCAGTTCTTC. The encoded protein is CASSFAGTSHPIHTSSYNEQFF.

The count of this clone is one. The chain recombines TRBV12-5 with TRBJ1-1, with unresolved D. The CDR3 contains 12 residues. Germline CDR1 reads LGHNT; CDR2 reads FRNRAP. Trimming shortened V by 0 bases and J by 5 bases, and 4 bases separated the two germline ends. The DNA of the CDR3 is TGTGCTAGTGGTTTGGTGGGAACTGAAGCTTTCTTT. Protein: CASGLVGTEAFF.

V and J are TRBV7-3 and TRBJ2-2; D is unclear. Per germline, CDR1 SGHTA and CDR2 FQGTGA. Trimming removed 8 bases from V and 5 bases from J, with 12 bases in between. This CDR3 region has 13 residues. The CDR3 spells CASSETATGELFF. CDR3 bases: TGTGCCAGCTCCGAAACGGCGACCGGGGAGCTGTTTTTT.

The rearrangement links TRBV27 to TRBJ2-3; 15 nucleotides align to TRBD2. Germline V gives CDR1 MNHEY, CDR2 SMNVEV (reference sequence). V lost 5 bases, J lost 4 bases, and 10 bases stayed unmatched. CDR3 length: 18 amino acids. CDR3 residues: CASSPTWTSGRGADTQYF. CDR3 nucleotides: TGTGCCAGCAGTCCCACCTGGACTAGCGGGAGGGGTGCAGATACGCAGTATTTT.

The chain carries TRBV19 and TRBJ1-2, with a tentative D call TRBD1 (5 bases). The V gene's germline CDR1 is LNHDA and CDR2 SQIVND (reference sequence). The CDR3 consists of 14 residues. The V end lost 0 bases, the J end lost 6 bases, and 11 bases lay between the germline ends. The CDR3 DNA follows: TGTGCCAGTAGTATAGAGCACAGGAGTAATGGCTACACCTTC. Amino acid sequence: CASSIEHRSNGYTF. The variable domain in full, with the rest retrieved from reference TRBV19 and TRBJ1-2, is DGGITQSPKYLFRKEGQNVTLSCEQNLNHDAMYWYRQDPGQGLRLIYYSQIVNDFQKGDIAEGYSVSREKKESFPLTVTSAQKNPTAFYLCASSIEHRSNGYTFGSGTRLTVV.

The rearrangement joins TRBV30 to TRBJ1-2, with D hard to call. The CDR3 runs 11 residues. Germline loops: CDR1 GTSNPN, CDR2 SVGIG (reference sequence). Trimming shortened V by 3 bases and J by 9 bases, and 11 bases separated the two germline ends. The CDR3 is CAWRPKNSYTF. DNA for the CDR3: TGTGCCTGGAGGCCAAAAAACAGCTACACCTTC.

The chain combines TRBV5-1 with TRBJ1-2; D remains ambiguous. Trimming took 7 bases from V and 2 from J, leaving 12 bases between them. Germline V gene sequence: CDR1 SGHRS, CDR2 YFSETQ. The CDR3 contains 13 residues. The CDR3 nucleotides read TGCGCCAGCGGAGAGGCATTAAACTATGGCTACACCTTC. Protein: CASGEALNYGYTF.

The chain combines TRBV12-5 with TRBJ2-5; TRBD1 aligns across 7 bases. Germline CDR1 and CDR2: LGHNT and FRNRAP. After removal of 3 bases from V and 5 bases from J, the junction contained 6 bases not matched to a gene. The CDR3 has 14 amino acids. For the CDR3, the DNA is TGTGCTAGTGGTTTCACAGGGGTTTGGGAGACCCAGTACTTC. Translating it yields CASGFTGVWETQYF.

The rearrangement joins TRBV19 to TRBJ2-1; the match to TRBD2 covers 12 bases. In germline, CDR1 is LNHDA, CDR2 SQIVND (reference sequence). This CDR3 is 15 amino acids long. The J segment lost 7 bases and the V segment lost 7 bases, leaving 8 bases of the junction unmatched. In DNA, the CDR3 is TGTGCCAGTACTACTAGCGGGAGGACTTCGAATGAGCAGTTCTTC. Protein sequence: CASTTSGRTSNEQFF.

This chain joins TRBV7-9 and TRBJ2-3, with D possibly matching TRBD2 (5 bases). The CDR3 sequence is 19 residues long. V was shortened by 0 bases and J by 7 bases, with 26 bases between the two germline ends. CDR1 is SEHNR and CDR2 is FQNEAQ in the germline V gene (reference sequence). In DNA form, the CDR3 reads TGTGCCAGCAGCTTAGCGCGGTGGGGAGTTTCACTATCTGGAAATACGCAGTATTTT. The encoded protein is CASSLARWGVSLSGNTQYF. The full variable domain, in which reference TRBV7-9 and TRBJ2-3 provide the parts outside the CDR3, is DTGVSQNPRHKITKRGQNVTFRCDPISEHNRLYWYRQTLGQGPEFLTYFQNEAQLEKSRLLSDRFSAERPKGSFSTLEIQRTEQGDSAMYLCASSLARWGVSLSGNTQYFGPGTRLTVL.

The V gene is TRBV14, the J gene TRBJ1-2, with D possibly being TRBD1 (5 bases). CDR1 SGHDN and CDR2 FVKESK come from the germline V gene. CDR3 length equals 15 residues. The V gene lost 4 bases and the J gene lost 2 bases, with 14 bases spanning the gap. For the CDR3, the DNA is TGTGCCAGCAGCCCATCGGGTTGGGGGAACTATGGCTACACCTTC. This sequence encodes CASSPSGWGNYGYTF.

V and J are TRBV9 and TRBJ2-7, with no clear D. The CDR3 is 15 residues long. V lost 0 bases and J 0 bases, leaving 10 bases between the germline ends. Germline lookup yields CDR1 SGDLS and CDR2 YYNGEE. In nucleotides, the CDR3 is TGTGCCAGCAGCGTAGGGACGTCAAGCTCCTACGAGCAGTACTTC. This translates into CASSVGTSSSYEQYF.

This clone has only one observation. V and J are TRBV12-3 or TRBV12-4 and TRBJ1-2; 9 bases are a match to TRBD1. Trimming cost V 4 bases and J 9 bases; bases outside gene matches: 6. The length of the CDR3 is 13 residues. CDR3 bases: TGTGCCAGCAGTTGGGACAGGGTCGAGAGCTACACCTTC. Protein sequence: CASSWDRVESYTF.